A single sample is the source of the 18 T cell receptor beta chains below, sequenced in a study of T-cell reconstitution after alpha-beta-depleted transplantation in children listed by TCRdb under 2016. The library was built by means of PCR. TCRdb records Illumina HiSeq 2500 as the sequencer. Molecular barcoding was employed in the preparation of TCR libraries, with unique molecular identifiers being used to normalize TCRbeta repertoire quantification. TCRdb passed the public sequencing reads through fastp at Q25 and MiXCR, retaining productive beta sequences. Each CDR3 protein gets just one entry, which takes the most common genes and DNA from the rows behind it. For this sample the table gives a few hundred thousand distinct CDR3 sequences, of which around 10% were detected only once. The ten largest clones capture 2% to 3% of the sample. The sequenced sample was PBMCs from the stem cell graft donor, obtained from the stem cell graft. Receptor source: a human donor who donated a stem cell graft to a child with acute lymphoblastic leukemia.

The chain carries TRBV7-3 and TRBJ2-3, with TRBD1 as a possible D gene (6 bases). The CDR3 has 14 amino acids. Trimming took off 3 bases at V and 4 bases at J, with 11 bases between the two ends. Germline V gene lookup returns CDR1 SGHTA and CDR2 FQGTGA. The CDR3 nucleotides are TGTGCCAGCAGCTTCAGGGGCCTAGCAGATACGCAGTATTTT. Translated, it gives CASSFRGLADTQYF.

This clonotype was seen more than once but under ten times. The chain links TRBV20-1 to TRBJ2-5, with D possibly called TRBD1 or TRBD2 (6 bases each). This CDR3 contains 14 residues. Germline V gene sequence: CDR1 DFQATT, CDR2 SNEGSKA (reference sequence). With 5 bases removed from V and 0 bases from J, the gap between germline ends came to 13 bases. The CDR3 reads CSARRGQDQETQYF. CDR3 coding DNA: TGCAGTGCTCGCCGGGGGCAAGACCAAGAGACCCAGTACTTC.

This chain links TRBV7-9 with TRBJ2-7, with 8 bases that match TRBD2. J lost 4 bases, V lost 6 bases, and 14 bases had no gene match. The germline gives CDR1 SEHNR, CDR2 FQNEAQ (reference sequence). The CDR3 has 16 residues. For the CDR3, the DNA is TGTGCCAGCAGTTCCACACCAGCGGGAGATTCGTACGAGCAGTACTTC. As protein: CASSSTPAGDSYEQYF.

The chain combines TRBV7-9 with TRBJ1-1; D is possibly TRBD1 (5 bases). This CDR3 is built from 15 residues. Germline V gene sequence: CDR1 SEHNR, CDR2 FQNEAQ (reference sequence). Trimming left V 4 bases short and J 1 base short, with 13 bases between. CDR3 nucleotide sequence: TGTGCCAGCAGCTACTCCGGGACGAGGAACACTGAAGCTTTCTTT. Translating gives CASSYSGTRNTEAFF.

This clonotype has ten or more counts. The V gene is TRBV12-3 or TRBV12-4, the J gene TRBJ1-5; the match to TRBD1 covers 8 bases. With 5 bases clipped from V and 6 bases from J, the junction kept 6 bases outside the gene matches. The CDR3 runs 14 residues. CDR3 DNA sequence: TGTGCCAGCAGTCCCCACAGGGGGGGTCAGCCCCAGCATTTT. This translates into CASSPHRGGQPQHF.

This clonotype was seen ten or more times. The rearrangement links TRBV20-1 to TRBJ2-3; D unclear. V was trimmed by 6 bases and J by 3 bases, leaving 7 bases between them. Looked up from germline, CDR1 is DFQATT and CDR2 is SNEGSKA (reference sequence). The CDR3 covers 11 residues. The CDR3 DNA reads as TGCAGTGCCCAGAGAACAGATACGCAGTATTTT. Amino acids: CSAQRTDTQYF.

The V and J genes are TRBV7-2 and TRBJ2-1, with 11 bases that match TRBD2. The CDR3 totals 15 residues. Germline-derived CDR1 and CDR2 are SGHTA and FQGNSA. Trimming took 4 bases from V and 8 from J; bases not matched to a gene: 7. This CDR3 reads CASSWVAGGPDEQFF. In DNA form, the CDR3 reads TGTGCCAGCAGCTGGGTAGCGGGAGGGCCGGATGAGCAGTTCTTC. The variable domain in full, with the rest retrieved from reference TRBV7-2 and TRBJ2-1, is GAGVSQSPSNKVTEKGKDVELRCDPISGHTALYWYRQSLGQGLEFLIYFQGNSAPDKSGLPSDRFSAERTGGSVSTLTIQRTQQEDSAVYLCASSWVAGGPDEQFFGPGTRLTVL.

The chain joins TRBV5-1 to TRBJ2-7, with D uncertain. The V end was cut by 3 bases, the J end by 5 bases, with 12 bases between. The CDR3 covers 13 residues. Germline CDR1 is SGHRS and CDR2 is YFSETQ. CDR3 coding DNA: TGCGCCAGCAGCTCGCAAACCCCCCACGAGCAGTACTTC. This gives the protein CASSSQTPHEQYF.

J is TRBJ2-7 and V is TRBV5-1, with TRBD1 identical over 8 bases. J gave up 2 bases and V 1 base, and 5 bases lay outside the gene matches. The CDR3 is 15 amino acids. Germline V CDR1 and CDR2: SGHRS, YFSETQ. CDR3 nucleotides: TGCGCCAGCAGCTTGCAACAGGGGGACCCCTACGAGCAGTACTTC. Translation gives CASSLQQGDPYEQYF.

J is TRBJ2-7 and V is TRBV5-1; 10 bases fit TRBD2. CDR3 length: 15 residues. V lost 2 bases, J lost 5 bases, and 7 bases stayed unmatched. The germline CDR1 and CDR2 sequences are SGHRS and YFSETQ. CDR3 coding DNA: TGCGCCAGCAGCTTTGGCGGGACTAGCGAAAACGAGCAGTACTTC. Protein product: CASSFGGTSENEQYF.

This clonotype has at least ten counts. This chain uses TRBV24-1 with TRBJ1-6, with a weak D call TRBD1 (5 bases). The CDR3 length is 13 residues. The V gene's germline CDR1 is KGHDR and CDR2 SFDVKD. V was trimmed by 4 bases and J by 7 bases, leaving 7 bases between them. For the CDR3, the DNA is TGTGCCACCAGTGACAGGGAGAATTCACCCCTCCACTTT. It specifies CATSDRENSPLHF.

There are a few counts of this clonotype. The V call is TRBV9, the J call TRBJ2-3; TRBD2 might be the D (5 bases). The CDR3 covers 14 residues. V was clipped by 0 bases and J by 1 base, with 6 bases between them. The germline gives CDR1 SGDLS, CDR2 YYNGEE. The CDR3 protein is CASSVARGTDTQYF. The CDR3 DNA follows: TGTGCCAGCAGCGTAGCGAGGGGCACAGATACGCAGTATTTT.

The chain couples TRBV7-2 to TRBJ1-1; perhaps TRBD1 as D (5 bases). V lost 10 bases and J lost 1, with 16 bases in between. Germline V CDR1 and CDR2: SGHTA, FQGNSA. There are 14 residues in the CDR3. CDR3 sequence reads: CANRAGFWNTEAFF. DNA of the CDR3: TGTGCCAACAGAGCAGGGTTTTGGAACACTGAAGCTTTCTTT.

There are a few counts of this clonotype. The chain recombines TRBV6-1 with TRBJ1-2; D is uncertain. Germline V gene lookup returns CDR1 MNHNS and CDR2 SASEGT. The CDR3 runs 14 residues. Trimming removed 3 bases from V and 4 bases from J, with 12 bases in between. Written as DNA, the CDR3 is TGTGCCAGCAGTGAGGAGTTAGGGCGCTATGGCTACACCTTC. It codes for CASSEELGRYGYTF.

This clonotype has only a few counts. J is TRBJ2-1 and V is TRBV5-1; 9 bases fit TRBD2. Losses at the gene ends were 0 bases for V and 2 bases for J; bases not matched to a gene: 6. This CDR3 is built from 17 residues. The germline V gene encodes CDR1 SGHRS and CDR2 YFSETQ. As DNA, the CDR3 is TGCGCCAGCAGCTTGGCCCCCCGACTAGCGGCCTACAATGAGCAGTTCTTC. As protein: CASSLAPRLAAYNEQFF.

A word on this clonotype: One end of the junction is discordant with germline, which a read error may explain. The chain recombines TRBV7-9 with TRBJ2-1; 11 nucleotides match TRBD2. The V gene's germline CDR1 is SEHNR and CDR2 FQNEAQ (reference sequence). CDR3 length: 17 residues. The CDR3 region has the DNA TGTGCCGGCAGCTGGACCTTAGCGGGAGGGATTTCCAATGAGCAGTTCTTC. This translates into CAGSWTLAGGISNEQFF.

In its sample, this clonotype was seen a few times. The CDR3 DNA follows: TGTGCCAGCAGCTTATACGGCGGAGCCTACAATGAGCAGTTCTTC. Residues: CASSLYGGAYNEQFF. The chain joins TRBV7-2 to TRBJ2-1; D remains ambiguous. Trimming took 2 bases from V and 2 from J, leaving 10 bases between them. The CDR3 is 15 amino acids. Germline V CDR1 and CDR2: SGHTA, FQGNSA.

This chain joins TRBV18 and TRBJ2-7; D gene uncertain. V shed 2 bases and J shed 5 bases, with 13 bases lying between them. The V gene's germline CDR1 is KGHSH and CDR2 LQKENI. This CDR3 contains 14 residues. In DNA, the CDR3 is TGTGCCAGCTCACCAACACAACTATTAGACGAGCAGTACTTC. Amino acid sequence: CASSPTQLLDEQYF.